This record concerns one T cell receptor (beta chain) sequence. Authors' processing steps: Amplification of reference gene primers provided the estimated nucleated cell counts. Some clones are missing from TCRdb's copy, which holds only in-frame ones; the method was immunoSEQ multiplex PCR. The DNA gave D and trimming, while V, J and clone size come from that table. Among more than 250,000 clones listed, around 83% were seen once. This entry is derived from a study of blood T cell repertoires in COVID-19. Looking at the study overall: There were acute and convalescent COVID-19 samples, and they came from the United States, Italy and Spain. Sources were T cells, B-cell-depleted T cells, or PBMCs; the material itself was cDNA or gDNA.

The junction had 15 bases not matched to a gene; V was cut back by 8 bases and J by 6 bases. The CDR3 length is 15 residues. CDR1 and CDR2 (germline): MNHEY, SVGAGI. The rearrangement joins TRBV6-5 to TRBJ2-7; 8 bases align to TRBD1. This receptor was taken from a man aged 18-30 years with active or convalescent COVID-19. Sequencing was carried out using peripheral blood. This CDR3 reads CASSYAGQGISEQYF. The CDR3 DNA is TGTGCCAGCTCTTATGCCGGACAGGGTATTTCCGAGCAGTACTTC.